Below, 5 T cell receptor beta chains from the same sample are listed, as sequenced in a study of neurological immune-mediated disorders. TCRdb called the 5' RACE reads again in MiXCR, with one record for every CDR3 protein. The sample records 40,000 or so distinct CDR3 sequences, roughly 14% being singletons. Sequencing input: PBMCs. These receptors all come from a woman aged 45-60 years with HTLV-1-associated myelopathy (HAM/TSP).

This clonotype was counted many times. This chain links TRBV20-1 with TRBJ2-3; 9 bases line up with TRBD2. CDR3 size: 15 residues. Germline-derived CDR1 and CDR2 are DFQATT and SNEGSKA (reference sequence). V was pared by 3 bases and J by 4 bases, with 8 bases of the junction left unmatched. CDR3: CSASSSSGTADTQYF. CDR3 in DNA: TGCAGTGCTAGCTCTTCTAGCGGGACGGCAGATACGCAGTATTTT.

This clonotype was detected ten times or more. The genes are TRBV12-3 or TRBV12-4 and TRBJ1-2, with TRBD1 as a possible D gene (5 bases). This CDR3 comprises 15 residues. Trimming shortened V by 7 bases and J by 6 bases, and 21 bases separated the two germline ends. Written as DNA, the CDR3 is TGTGCCAGCACCCCGAATTTCCAGGGTTTAGATGGCTACACCTTC. Amino acid sequence: CASTPNFQGLDGYTF.

This clonotype was detected only once. The junction departs from the called germline gene at one end, perhaps through a read error. V is TRBV7-2 and J is TRBJ2-5; a possible D gene is TRBD2 (6 bases). CDR1 and CDR2 from the germline V gene are SGHTA and FQGNSA. The CDR3 length is 17 residues. In DNA form, the CDR3 reads TGTGCCAGCAGCTTAGAATGGCGCCGCGGGGAGCGCGATACCCAGAACTTC. Its protein product is CASSLEWRRGERDTQNF.

Notes on this clonotype: Germline and junction disagree at one end, which may indicate a read error. This chain uses TRBV9 with TRBJ2-2; maybe TRBD1 (6 bases). CDR1 and CDR2 (germline): SGDLS, YYNGEE. CDR3 size: 16 residues. CDR3 protein: CASSLQGSSYTRELFF. The DNA of the CDR3 is TGTGCCAGCAGCTTACAGGGATCCTCGTACACCAGGGAGCTGTTTTTT.

The chain is built from TRBV6-5 and TRBJ2-3; no clear D gene. The CDR3 is made up of 13 amino acids. Germline assignment: CDR1 MNHEY and CDR2 SVGAGI. Trimming cost V 6 bases and J 7 bases, with 14 bases left between them. CDR3 nucleotides: TGTGCCAGCAGCCCCCCCTCGCGATATACGCAGTATTTT. This encodes CASSPPSRYTQYF.